Shown below are 29 T cell receptor beta chains from a single sample sequenced in a study of cytomegalovirus exposure and HLA in healthy donors (TCRdb year 2017). The protocol used for the library was the immunoSEQ multiplex PCR assay. A mixture of 60 forward primers for TCR Vbeta segments and 13 reverse primers for TCR Jbeta segments was used in the multiplex PCR. The source is immuneACCESS, and TCRdb retained only in-frame sequences with V and J called. Part of the clones is not carried over; for the studies checked, unresolved V genes explain less than half of this, and the remainder is unexplained. Counted in this sample were 150,000 or so clones; about three quarters of them appeared once. 13% of the sample comes from the top ten. Sequenced: PBMCs. These receptors all stem from a man aged 40-55 years in good health and CMV-seropositive.

This clone was found many times. This chain links TRBV9 with TRBJ1-4; 7 positions agree with TRBD1. V lost 3 bases and J lost 3; bases outside the gene matches: 8. Germline values: CDR1 SGDLS, CDR2 YYNGEE. The CDR3 is 16 residues long. CDR3: CASSGTTGTANEKLFF. The DNA of the CDR3 is TGTGCCAGCAGCGGAACGACCGGGACAGCTAATGAAAAACTGTTTTTT.

This sequence joins TRBV2 and TRBJ2-2; tentatively, D is TRBD1 (5 bases). Germline V gene data show CDR1 as SNHLY and CDR2 as FYNNEI. The CDR3 is 13 residues long. V lost 6 bases and J lost 6, with 11 bases in between. The CDR3 DNA reads TGTGCCAGCAGCTACAGGACCGCCGGGGAGCTGTTTTTT. It specifies CASSYRTAGELFF.

The chain combines TRBV9 with TRBJ1-5, with 8 bases fitting TRBD1. CDR3 size: 15 residues. V gave up 4 bases and J gave up 3 bases; unmatched junction bases: 6. Germline-derived CDR1 and CDR2 are SGDLS and YYNGEE. Written as DNA, the CDR3 is TGTGCCAGCAGCCTGACAGGGGCCGACAATCAGCCCCAGCATTTT. This codes for CASSLTGADNQPQHF. The whole variable domain, remainder taken from reference TRBV9 and TRBJ1-5, is DSGVTQTPKHLITATGQRVTLRCSPRSGDLSVYWYQQSLDQGLQFLIQYYNGEERAKGNILERFSAQQFPDLHSELNLSSLELGDSALYFCASSLTGADNQPQHFGDGTRLSIL.

The chain carries TRBV9 and TRBJ2-1, with TRBD2 identical over 11 bases. The CDR3 sequence is 16 residues long. Germline-derived CDR1 and CDR2 are SGDLS and YYNGEE. J gave up 4 bases and V 3 bases, and 6 bases lay outside the gene matches. The CDR3 coding sequence is TGTGCCAGCAGCGAAACCGGGACTAGCGGTTACAATGAGCAGTTCTTC. It is translated as CASSETGTSGYNEQFF.

This sequence joins TRBV7-9 and TRBJ2-2; 8 bases match TRBD1. Germline assignment: CDR1 SEHNR and CDR2 FQNEAQ (reference sequence). The CDR3 sequence is 18 residues long. The J segment lost 1 base and the V segment lost 3 bases, leaving 10 bases of the junction unmatched. The DNA for the CDR3 is TGTGCCAGCAGCTTCGAGCCAGGGGGCTTTAAGAACACCGGGGAGCTGTTTTTT. Encoded protein: CASSFEPGGFKNTGELFF.

This chain joins TRBV2 and TRBJ2-3, with TRBD2 matching over 10 bases. The CDR3 has 16 residues. Looked up from germline, CDR1 is SNHLY and CDR2 is FYNNEI. V trimming: 5 bases; J trimming: 1 base; junction bases outside the gene matches: 6. DNA for the CDR3: TGTGCCAGCAGTAATCGGCTAGCGGGAGGCACAGATACGCAGTATTTT. Its protein is CASSNRLAGGTDTQYF.

The V and J genes are TRBV4-2 and TRBJ2-5, with D possibly TRBD2 on 6 matching bases. The V gene's germline CDR1 is LGHNA and CDR2 YNFKEQ. The germline V and J ends were trimmed by 1 base and 3 bases, with 6 bases remaining between them. This CDR3 is built from 13 residues. The chain's CDR3 is CASSQGLEETQYF. The CDR3 nucleotides read TGTGCCAGCAGCCAAGGACTAGAAGAGACCCAGTACTTC.

In this sample, this clone turned up once. The chain employs TRBV7-9 and TRBJ2-1, with TRBD2 as a possible D gene (5 bases). The V end was cut by 5 bases, the J end by 9 bases, with 20 bases between. CDR1 and CDR2 from the germline V gene are SEHNR and FQNEAQ (reference sequence). The CDR3 totals 15 residues. DNA for the CDR3: TGTGCCAGCAGCCCTAACCCGTCGAGGGCCGCTGAGCAGTTCTTC. Its translation: CASSPNPSRAAEQFF.

V is TRBV7-8 and J is TRBJ1-1; a possible D gene is TRBD1 (5 bases). With 2 bases removed from V and 3 bases from J, the gap between germline ends came to 10 bases. The CDR3 is 14 amino acids. The germline gives CDR1 SGHVS, CDR2 FQNEAQ. Here the CDR3 reads CASSLQGGDTEAFF. DNA of the CDR3: TGTGCCAGCAGCTTACAGGGAGGGGACACTGAAGCTTTCTTT.

The chain employs TRBV2 and TRBJ2-7; weak D call: TRBD1 (5 bases). This CDR3 region has 13 residues. Trimming took off 3 bases at V and 7 bases at J, with 13 bases between the two ends. CDR1 and CDR2 (germline): SNHLY, FYNNEI. CDR3 sequence reads: CASSEGKGFEQYF. CDR3 coding DNA: TGTGCCAGCAGTGAGGGGAAGGGGTTTGAGCAGTACTTC.

The rearrangement links TRBV6-1 to TRBJ2-7; no reliable D call. The germline CDR1 and CDR2 sequences are MNHNS and SASEGT. V lost 4 bases, J lost 0 bases, and 13 bases lay in between. The CDR3 is made up of 15 amino acids. The CDR3 loop reads CASSASAPSSYEQYF. CDR3 nucleotides: TGTGCCAGCAGTGCGAGCGCCCCGAGCTCCTACGAGCAGTACTTC.

This chain links TRBV2 with TRBJ2-3; TRBD1 agrees at 8 bases. The CDR3 has 14 amino acids. Per the germline V gene, CDR1 is SNHLY and CDR2 is FYNNEI. With V trimmed by 4 bases and J by 1 base, 1 base remained unmatched. The CDR3 sequence: CASSGTGRTDTQYF. In DNA, the CDR3 is TGTGCCAGCAGTGGGACAGGGCGCACAGATACGCAGTATTTT. Drawing the rest from reference TRBV2 and TRBJ2-3, the complete variable domain is EPEVTQTPSHQVTQMGQEVILRCVPISNHLYFYWYRQILGQKVEFLVSFYNNEISEKSEIFDDQFSVERPDGSNFTLKIRSTKLEDSAMYFCASSGTGRTDTQYFGPGTRLTVL.

The chain couples TRBV6-4 to TRBJ1-1, with no clear D. Per the germline V gene, CDR1 is MRHNA and CDR2 is SNTAGT. The CDR3 loop spans 15 amino acids. The V gene lost 3 bases and the J gene lost 8 bases, with 19 bases spanning the gap. In DNA form, the CDR3 reads TGTGCCAGCAGTGAAACACTCGACGGGTTTAAGGAAGCTTTCTTT. This sequence encodes CASSETLDGFKEAFF.

V and J are TRBV27 and TRBJ2-3; 8 bases fit TRBD2. J was trimmed by 1 base and V by 3 bases; bases with no gene match: 18. The CDR3 runs 20 residues. CDR1 MNHEY and CDR2 SMNVEV come from the germline V gene (reference sequence). CDR3 coding DNA: TGTGCCAGCAGTTTTTCTTCCGGGACTGGCGGGAGGCAGGGCACAGATACGCAGTATTTT. Protein: CASSFSSGTGGRQGTDTQYF.

This chain links TRBV5-8 with TRBJ1-6; D gene uncertain. V was trimmed by 4 bases and J by 4 bases, leaving 15 bases between them. The CDR3 spans 16 residues. In germline, CDR1 is SGHTS, CDR2 YDEGEE. CDR3 sequence (DNA): TGTGCCAGCAGCCAAAGGTGGGCGAAGTATAATTCACCCCTCCACTTT. It is translated as CASSQRWAKYNSPLHF.

This clone was counted a single time. The J gene is TRBJ1-2, the V gene TRBV4-3, with a tentative D call TRBD1 (5 bases). Germline-derived CDR1 and CDR2 are LGHNA and YSLEER. The CDR3 runs to 13 residues. V was clipped by 2 bases and J by 4 bases, with 8 bases between them. CDR3 residues: CASSQITGYGYTF. The CDR3 bases are TGCGCCAGCAGCCAAATTACAGGCTATGGCTACACCTTC.

The chain is built from TRBV9 and TRBJ2-3; 9 positions agree with TRBD1. Per germline, CDR1 SGDLS and CDR2 YYNGEE. V shed 4 bases, J shed 8 bases, and the junction held 11 bases outside the gene matches. CDR3 length: 15 amino acids. CDR3 loop: CASSRAPGQGSTQYF. The CDR3 region has the DNA TGTGCCAGCAGCCGCGCCCCGGGACAGGGTAGTACGCAGTATTTT.

This clone was recorded only once. The chain has TRBV5-1 and TRBJ2-3; TRBD2 matches 7 bases. V lost 2 bases and J lost 5; bases outside the gene matches: 11. The germline V gene encodes CDR1 SGHRS and CDR2 YFSETQ. This CDR3 has 16 amino acids. CDR3 in amino acids: CASSFGPGTTGDTQYF. The CDR3 bases are TGCGCCAGCAGCTTTGGCCCCGGGACTACGGGAGATACGCAGTATTTT. The full variable domain, with the rest looked up from reference TRBV5-1 and TRBJ2-3, is KAGVTQTPRYLIKTRGQQVTLSCSPISGHRSVSWYQQTPGQGLQFLFEYFSETQRNKGNFPGRFSGRQFSNSRSEMNVSTLELGDSALYLCASSFGPGTTGDTQYFGPGTRLTVL.

The V gene is TRBV5-8, the J gene TRBJ2-3; TRBD2 matches 8 bases. The CDR3 sequence is 15 residues long. Germline V CDR1 and CDR2: SGHTS, YDEGEE. V trimming: 1 base; J trimming: 7 bases; junction bases outside the gene matches: 8. DNA of the CDR3: TGTGCCAGCAGCTTGAGAGCGGGAGCGTCCTATACGCAGTATTTT. It translates to CASSLRAGASYTQYF.

This chain joins TRBV5-1 and TRBJ2-3; 9 nucleotides align to TRBD1. This CDR3 spans 14 amino acids. Germline V gives CDR1 SGHRS, CDR2 YFSETQ. The trim removed 4 bases at V and 7 bases at J, leaving 7 bases unmatched. The CDR3 region is CASSVDRGGYTQYF. DNA of the CDR3: TGCGCCAGCAGCGTGGACAGGGGAGGATATACGCAGTATTTT.

This clone was found once. The chain carries TRBV19 and TRBJ2-3; no firm D call. The CDR3 has 15 amino acids. Germline V gene data show CDR1 as LNHDA and CDR2 as SQIVND (reference sequence). Trimming stripped 8 bases from V and 2 bases from J, with 17 bases between. The CDR3 reads CASPHCSYPTDTQYF. DNA of the CDR3: TGTGCCAGTCCCCATTGCTCCTACCCCACAGATACGCAGTATTTT.

The chain is built from TRBV30 and TRBJ2-7; TRBD2 agrees at 8 bases. V shed 3 bases and J 9 bases; nucleotides not matched to a gene: 4. The CDR3 has 11 amino acids. In germline, CDR1 is GTSNPN, CDR2 SVGIG (reference sequence). The DNA of the CDR3 is TGTGCCTGGAGCGCACTAGCGGTGCAGTACTTC. This encodes CAWSALAVQYF.

The rearrangement links TRBV4-3 to TRBJ1-4, with a weak D call TRBD1 (5 bases). This CDR3 is built from 15 residues. Per the germline V gene, CDR1 is LGHNA and CDR2 is YSLEER. Trimming stripped 2 bases from V and 6 bases from J, with 13 bases between. CDR3 region: CASSQRGTGDEKLFF. DNA of the CDR3: TGCGCCAGCAGCCAACGCGGGACCGGGGATGAAAAACTGTTTTTT.

V usage is TRBV6-5 and J usage is TRBJ2-7, with 10 bases fitting TRBD2. Trimming took 6 bases from V and 4 from J; bases not matched to a gene: 9. The CDR3 is made up of 15 amino acids. Germline loops: CDR1 MNHEY, CDR2 SVGAGI. CDR3 nucleotides: TGTGCCAGCAGACCTGGACTAGCGGTTGTGTACGAGCAGTACTTC. It codes for CASRPGLAVVYEQYF.

The chain has TRBV5-6 and TRBJ1-2; D ambiguous. CDR1 is SGHDT, CDR2 YYEEEE, per germline. The CDR3 runs 13 residues. With 2 bases removed from V and 2 bases from J, the gap between germline ends came to 7 bases. CDR3 DNA: TGTGCCAGCAGCTTAAACTCAAACTATGGCTACACCTTC. Amino acid sequence: CASSLNSNYGYTF. Complete variable domain (other parts from reference TRBV5-6 and TRBJ1-2): DAGVTQSPTHLIKTRGQQVTLRCSPKSGHDTVSWYQQALGQGPQFIFQYYEEEERQRGNFPDRFSGHQFPNYSSELNVNALLLGDSALYLCASSLNSNYGYTFGSGTRLTVV.

This chain uses TRBV18 with TRBJ2-3, with 8 nucleotides matching TRBD1. This CDR3 is 17 amino acids long. Germline assignment: CDR1 KGHSH and CDR2 LQKENI. The trim removed 4 bases at V and 2 bases at J, leaving 11 bases unmatched. CDR3 DNA sequence: TGTGCCAGCTCACTAAATTCACAGGGGGTGACCACAGATACGCAGTATTTT. It encodes CASSLNSQGVTTDTQYF.

The chain recombines TRBV19 with TRBJ1-4; 8 bases line up with TRBD1. This CDR3 has 19 residues. V trimming: 6 bases; J trimming: 0 bases; junction bases outside the gene matches: 15. The germline gives CDR1 LNHDA, CDR2 SQIVND (reference sequence). The CDR3 loop is CASRMGRQGPISTNEKLFF. CDR3 nucleotides: TGTGCCAGTAGGATGGGACGACAGGGGCCCATCTCAACTAATGAAAAACTGTTTTTT.

By sample share, this clone is medium-sized (0.01 to 0.1%). The chain recombines TRBV7-9 with TRBJ2-3; 11 bases match TRBD2. The germline V gene encodes CDR1 SEHNR and CDR2 FQNEAQ (reference sequence). V shed 11 bases and J 4 bases; nucleotides not matched to a gene: 8. CDR3 size: 14 residues. Written as DNA, the CDR3 is TGTGCCTTTCCCCTAGCGGGAGGTTCAGATACGCAGTATTTT. This encodes CAFPLAGGSDTQYF.

The J gene is TRBJ2-7, the V gene TRBV7-8; 11 positions match TRBD2. The CDR3 spans 15 residues. Germline CDR1 SGHVS, CDR2 FQNEAQ. The J segment lost 2 bases and the V segment lost 5 bases, leaving 5 bases of the junction unmatched. The CDR3 region is CASSLRLAGTYEQYF. CDR3 in DNA: TGTGCCAGCAGCCTGCGACTAGCGGGAACCTACGAGCAGTACTTC.